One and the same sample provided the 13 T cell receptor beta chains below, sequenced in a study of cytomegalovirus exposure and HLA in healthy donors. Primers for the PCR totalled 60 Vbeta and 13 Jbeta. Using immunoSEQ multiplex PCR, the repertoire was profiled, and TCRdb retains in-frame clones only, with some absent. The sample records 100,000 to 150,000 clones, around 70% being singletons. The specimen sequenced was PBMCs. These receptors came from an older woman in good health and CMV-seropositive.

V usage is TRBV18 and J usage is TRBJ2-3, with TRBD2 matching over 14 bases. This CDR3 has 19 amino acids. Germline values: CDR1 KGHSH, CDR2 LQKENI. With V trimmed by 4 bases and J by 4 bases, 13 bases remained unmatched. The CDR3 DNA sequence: TGTGCCAGCTCACAATTGACTAGCGGGGGGGCCGCCCTCCCAGATACGCAGTATTTT. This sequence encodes CASSQLTSGGAALPDTQYF. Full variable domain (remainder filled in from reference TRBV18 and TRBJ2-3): NAGVMQNPRHLVRRRGQEARLRCSPMKGHSHVYWYRQLPEEGLKFMVYLQKENIIDESGMPKERFSAEFPKEGPSILRIQQVVRGDSAAYFCASSQLTSGGAALPDTQYFGPGTRLTVL.

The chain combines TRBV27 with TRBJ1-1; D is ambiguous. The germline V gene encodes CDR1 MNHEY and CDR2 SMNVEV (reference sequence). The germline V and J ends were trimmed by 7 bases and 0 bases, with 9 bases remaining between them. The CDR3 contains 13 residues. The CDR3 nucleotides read TGTGCCAGCAAGATCCAGTTGAACACTGAAGCTTTCTTT. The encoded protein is CASKIQLNTEAFF.

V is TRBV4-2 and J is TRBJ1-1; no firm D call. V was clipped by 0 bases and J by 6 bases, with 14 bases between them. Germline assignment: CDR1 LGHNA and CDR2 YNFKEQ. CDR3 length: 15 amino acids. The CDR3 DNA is TGTGCCAGCAGCCAAGAATTTGCGTTGGGCGCTGAAGCTTTCTTT. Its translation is CASSQEFALGAEAFF.

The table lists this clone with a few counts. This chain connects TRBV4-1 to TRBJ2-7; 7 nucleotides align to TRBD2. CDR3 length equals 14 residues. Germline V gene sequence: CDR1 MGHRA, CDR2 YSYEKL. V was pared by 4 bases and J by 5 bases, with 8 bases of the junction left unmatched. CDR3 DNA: TGCGCCAGCAGCCGTCGGACTAGTGGGCACGAGCAGTACTTC. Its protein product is CASSRRTSGHEQYF.

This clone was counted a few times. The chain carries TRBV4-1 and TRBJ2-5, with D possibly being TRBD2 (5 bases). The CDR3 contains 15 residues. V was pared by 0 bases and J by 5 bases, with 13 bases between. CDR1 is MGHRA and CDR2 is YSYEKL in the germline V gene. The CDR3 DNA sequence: TGCGCCAGCAGCCAAGATATCCGGGGATGGGAGACCCAGTACTTC. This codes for CASSQDIRGWETQYF.

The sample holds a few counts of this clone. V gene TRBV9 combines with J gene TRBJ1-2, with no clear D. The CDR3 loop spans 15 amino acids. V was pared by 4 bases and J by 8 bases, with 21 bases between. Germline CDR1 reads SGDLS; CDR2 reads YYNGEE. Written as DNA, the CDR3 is TGTGCCAGCAGCCCCACAGTCGTTTCAGCGGGAGGCTACACCTTC. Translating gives CASSPTVVSAGGYTF.

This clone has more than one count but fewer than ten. The CDR3 DNA follows: TGTGCCAGCAGTTTAACGGGGGGTCGCAATCAGCCCCAGCATTTT. This translates into CASSLTGGRNQPQHF. The V call is TRBV6-5, the J call TRBJ1-5; tentatively, D is TRBD1 (5 bases). The CDR3 totals 15 residues. The germline V and J ends were trimmed by 4 bases and 2 bases, with 12 bases remaining between them. Germline CDR1 reads MNHEY; CDR2 reads SVGAGI.

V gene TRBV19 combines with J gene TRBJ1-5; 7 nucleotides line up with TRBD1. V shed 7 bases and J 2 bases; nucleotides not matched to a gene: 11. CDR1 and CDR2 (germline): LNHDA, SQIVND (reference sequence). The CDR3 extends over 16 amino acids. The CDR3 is CASTSRDSSGNQPQHF. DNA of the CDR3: TGTGCCAGTACTTCCCGGGACAGTTCGGGCAATCAGCCCCAGCATTTT.

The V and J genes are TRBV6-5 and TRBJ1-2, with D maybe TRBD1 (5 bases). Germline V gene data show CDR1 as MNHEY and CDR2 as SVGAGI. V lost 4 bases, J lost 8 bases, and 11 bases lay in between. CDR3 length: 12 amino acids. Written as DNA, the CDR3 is TGTGCCAGCAGTTCGACAGACCGCGGCTACACCTTC. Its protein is CASSSTDRGYTF.

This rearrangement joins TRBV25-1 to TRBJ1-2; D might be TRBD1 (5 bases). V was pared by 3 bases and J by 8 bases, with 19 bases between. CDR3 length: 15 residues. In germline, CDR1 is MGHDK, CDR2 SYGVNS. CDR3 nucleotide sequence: TGTGCCAGCAGTGAGGGGGGAGGACGATCGTGGGGCTACACCTTC. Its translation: CASSEGGGRSWGYTF.

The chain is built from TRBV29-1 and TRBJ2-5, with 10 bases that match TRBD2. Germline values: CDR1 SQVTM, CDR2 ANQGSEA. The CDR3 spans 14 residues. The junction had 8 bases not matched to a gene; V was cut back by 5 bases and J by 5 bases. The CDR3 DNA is TGCAGCGTTTTAGCGGGGGGCCTTGAGGAGACCCAGTACTTC. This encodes CSVLAGGLEETQYF.

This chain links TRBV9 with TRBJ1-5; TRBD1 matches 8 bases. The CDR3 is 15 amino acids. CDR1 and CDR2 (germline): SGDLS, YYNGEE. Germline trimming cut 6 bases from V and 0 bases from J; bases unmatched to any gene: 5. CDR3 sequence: CASTPRGPSNQPQHF. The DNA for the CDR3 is TGTGCCAGCACCCCCAGGGGGCCTAGCAATCAGCCCCAGCATTTT.

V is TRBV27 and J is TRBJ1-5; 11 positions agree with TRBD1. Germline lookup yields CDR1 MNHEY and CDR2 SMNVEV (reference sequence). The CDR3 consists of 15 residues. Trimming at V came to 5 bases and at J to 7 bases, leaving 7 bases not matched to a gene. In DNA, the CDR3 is TGTGCCAGCAGTCGAGGACAGGGGGCTTTACAGCCCCAGCATTTT. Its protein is CASSRGQGALQPQHF.